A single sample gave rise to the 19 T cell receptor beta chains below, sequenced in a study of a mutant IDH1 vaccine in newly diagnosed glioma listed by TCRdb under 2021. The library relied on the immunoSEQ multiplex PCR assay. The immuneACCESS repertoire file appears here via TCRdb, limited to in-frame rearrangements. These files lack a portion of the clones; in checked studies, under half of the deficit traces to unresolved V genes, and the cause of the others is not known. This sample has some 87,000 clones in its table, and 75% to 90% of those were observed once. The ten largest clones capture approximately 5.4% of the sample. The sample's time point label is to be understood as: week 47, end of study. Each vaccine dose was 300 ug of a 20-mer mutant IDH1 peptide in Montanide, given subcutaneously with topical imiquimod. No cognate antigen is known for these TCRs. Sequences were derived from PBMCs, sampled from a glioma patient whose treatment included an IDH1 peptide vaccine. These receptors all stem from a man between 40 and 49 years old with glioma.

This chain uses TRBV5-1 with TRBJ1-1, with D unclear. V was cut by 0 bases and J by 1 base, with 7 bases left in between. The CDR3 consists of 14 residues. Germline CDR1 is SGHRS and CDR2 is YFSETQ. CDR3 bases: TGCGCCAGCAGCTTGGTCTCCGGGAACACTGAAGCTTTCTTT. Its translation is CASSLVSGNTEAFF.

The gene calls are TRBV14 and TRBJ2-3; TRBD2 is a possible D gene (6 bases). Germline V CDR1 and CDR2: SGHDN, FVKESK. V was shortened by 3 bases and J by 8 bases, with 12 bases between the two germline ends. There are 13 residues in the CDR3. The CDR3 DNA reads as TGTGCCAGCAGCCAGGTGCGGGGCGGTACGCAGTATTTT. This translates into CASSQVRGGTQYF.

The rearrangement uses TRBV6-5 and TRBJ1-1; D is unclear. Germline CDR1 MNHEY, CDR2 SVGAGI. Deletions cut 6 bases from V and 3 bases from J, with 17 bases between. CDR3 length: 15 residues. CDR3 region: CASRPGPALDTEAFF. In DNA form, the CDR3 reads TGTGCCAGCAGGCCGGGCCCAGCGTTAGACACTGAAGCTTTCTTT.

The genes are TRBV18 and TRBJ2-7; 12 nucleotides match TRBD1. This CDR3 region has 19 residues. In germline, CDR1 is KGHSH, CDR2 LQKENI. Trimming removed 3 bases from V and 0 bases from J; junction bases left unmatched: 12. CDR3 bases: TGTGCCAGCTCACCCCGGCTTCCGGGACAGGGGGCGAACTCCTACGAGCAGTACTTC. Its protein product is CASSPRLPGQGANSYEQYF.

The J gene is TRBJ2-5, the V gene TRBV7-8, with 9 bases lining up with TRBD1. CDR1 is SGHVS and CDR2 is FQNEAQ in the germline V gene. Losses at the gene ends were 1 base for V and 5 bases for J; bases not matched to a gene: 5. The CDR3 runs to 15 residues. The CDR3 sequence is CASSLVGTGRETQYF. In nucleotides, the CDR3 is TGTGCCAGCAGCTTAGTCGGGACAGGGCGGGAGACCCAGTACTTC. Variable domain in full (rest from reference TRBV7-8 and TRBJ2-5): GAGVSQSPRYKVAKRGQDVALRCDPISGHVSLFWYQQALGQGPEFLTYFQNEAQLDKSGLPSDRFFAERPEGSVSTLKIQRTQQEDSAVYLCASSLVGTGRETQYFGPGTRLLVL.

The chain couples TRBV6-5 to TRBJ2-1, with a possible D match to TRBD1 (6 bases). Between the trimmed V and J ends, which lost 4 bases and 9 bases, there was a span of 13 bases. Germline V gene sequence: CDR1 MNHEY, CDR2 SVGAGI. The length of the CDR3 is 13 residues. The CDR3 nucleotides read TGTGCCAGCAGTTCCTACAGGGATAGTGAGCAGTTCTTC. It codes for CASSSYRDSEQFF.

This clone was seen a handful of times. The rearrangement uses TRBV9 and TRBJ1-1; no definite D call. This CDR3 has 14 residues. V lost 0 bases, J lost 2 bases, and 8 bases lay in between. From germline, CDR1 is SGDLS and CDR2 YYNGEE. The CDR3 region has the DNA TGTGCCAGCAGCGTAGTAGGCCTTAACACTGAAGCTTTCTTT. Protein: CASSVVGLNTEAFF.

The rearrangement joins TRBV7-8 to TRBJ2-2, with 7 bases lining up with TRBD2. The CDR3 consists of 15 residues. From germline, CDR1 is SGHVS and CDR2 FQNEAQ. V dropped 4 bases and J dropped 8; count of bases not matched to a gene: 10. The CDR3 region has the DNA TGTGCCAGCAGCTCAGGACCTAGCGGTCGGGGGGAGCTGTTTTTT. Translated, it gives CASSSGPSGRGELFF.

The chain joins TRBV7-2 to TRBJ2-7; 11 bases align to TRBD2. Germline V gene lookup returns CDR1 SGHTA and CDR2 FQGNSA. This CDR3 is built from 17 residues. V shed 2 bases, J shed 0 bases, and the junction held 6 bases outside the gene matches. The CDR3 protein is CASSLTSGSLGSYEQYF. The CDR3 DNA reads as TGTGCCAGCAGCTTAACTAGCGGGAGTTTGGGCTCCTACGAGCAGTACTTC.

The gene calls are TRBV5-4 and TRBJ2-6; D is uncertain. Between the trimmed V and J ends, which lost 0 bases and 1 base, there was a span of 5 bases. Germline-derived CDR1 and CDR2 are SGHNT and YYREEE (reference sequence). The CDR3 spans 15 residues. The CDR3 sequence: CASSLDVSGANVLTF. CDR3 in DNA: TGTGCCAGCAGCTTGGACGTGTCTGGGGCCAACGTCCTGACTTTC.

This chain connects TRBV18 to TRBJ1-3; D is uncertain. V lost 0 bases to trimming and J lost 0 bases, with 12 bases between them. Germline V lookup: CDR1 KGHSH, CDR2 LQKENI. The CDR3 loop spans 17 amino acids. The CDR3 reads CASSPPLLLVSGNTIYF. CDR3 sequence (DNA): TGTGCCAGCTCACCACCACTGCTGCTTGTCTCTGGAAACACCATATATTTT.

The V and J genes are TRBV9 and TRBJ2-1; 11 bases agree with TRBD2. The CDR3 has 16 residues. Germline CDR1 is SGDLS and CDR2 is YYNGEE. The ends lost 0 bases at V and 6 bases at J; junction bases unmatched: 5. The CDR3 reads CASSVGPSGRPNEQFF. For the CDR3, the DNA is TGTGCCAGCAGCGTAGGTCCTAGCGGGAGGCCCAATGAGCAGTTCTTC. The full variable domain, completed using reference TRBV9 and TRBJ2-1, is DSGVTQTPKHLITATGQRVTLRCSPRSGDLSVYWYQQSLDQGLQFLIQYYNGEERAKGNILERFSAQQFPDLHSELNLSSLELGDSALYFCASSVGPSGRPNEQFFGPGTRLTVL.

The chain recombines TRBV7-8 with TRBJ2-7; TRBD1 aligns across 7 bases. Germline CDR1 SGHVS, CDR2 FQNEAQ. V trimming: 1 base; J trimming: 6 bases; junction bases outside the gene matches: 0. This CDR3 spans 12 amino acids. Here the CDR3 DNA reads TGTGCCAGCAGCTTAGACAGGGGCGAGCAGTACTTC. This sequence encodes CASSLDRGEQYF.

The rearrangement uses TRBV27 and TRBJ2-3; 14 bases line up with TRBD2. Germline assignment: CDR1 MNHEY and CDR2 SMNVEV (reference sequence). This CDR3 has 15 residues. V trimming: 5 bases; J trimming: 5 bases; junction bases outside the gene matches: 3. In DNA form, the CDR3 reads TGTGCCAGCAGTGTGACTAGCGGGAGGGTAGATACGCAGTATTTT. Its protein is CASSVTSGRVDTQYF.

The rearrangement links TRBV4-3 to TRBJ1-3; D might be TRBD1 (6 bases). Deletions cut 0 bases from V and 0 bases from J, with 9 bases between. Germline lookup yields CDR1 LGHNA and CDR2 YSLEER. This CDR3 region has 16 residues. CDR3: CASSQDWGLSGNTIYF. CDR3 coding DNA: TGCGCCAGCAGCCAAGATTGGGGGCTCTCTGGAAACACCATATATTTT.

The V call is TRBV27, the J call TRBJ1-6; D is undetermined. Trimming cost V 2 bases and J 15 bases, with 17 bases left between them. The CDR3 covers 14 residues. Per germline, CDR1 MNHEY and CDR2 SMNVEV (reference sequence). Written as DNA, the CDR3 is TGTGCCAGCAGTTTAGGCGCAGGCGGTCTAGGCCTCCACTTT. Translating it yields CASSLGAGGLGLHF.

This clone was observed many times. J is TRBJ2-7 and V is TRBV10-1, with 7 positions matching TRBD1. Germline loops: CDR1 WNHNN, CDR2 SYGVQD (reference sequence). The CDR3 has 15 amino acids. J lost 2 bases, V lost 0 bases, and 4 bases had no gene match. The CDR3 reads CASSESGDRAYEQYF. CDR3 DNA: TGCGCCAGCAGTGAGTCCGGTGACAGGGCCTACGAGCAGTACTTC.

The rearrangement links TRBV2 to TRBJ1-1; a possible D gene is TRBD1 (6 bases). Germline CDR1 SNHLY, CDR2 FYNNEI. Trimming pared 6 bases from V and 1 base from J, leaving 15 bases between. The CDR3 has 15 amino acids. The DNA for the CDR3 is TGTGCCAGCAGAGCCACAGGGCGGGCGAACACTGAAGCTTTCTTT. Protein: CASRATGRANTEAFF.

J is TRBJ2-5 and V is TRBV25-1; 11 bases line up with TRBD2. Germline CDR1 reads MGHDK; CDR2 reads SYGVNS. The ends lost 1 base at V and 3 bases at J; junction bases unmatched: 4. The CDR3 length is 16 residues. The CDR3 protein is CASSELGSGREETQYF. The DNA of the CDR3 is TGTGCCAGCAGTGAATTGGGTAGCGGGAGGGAAGAGACCCAGTACTTC.